One sample yielded the 25 T cell receptor beta chains listed below, sequenced in a study of OX40 agonist ivuxolimab in advanced cancers. Profiled with immunoSEQ multiplex PCR; TCRdb holds only in-frame clones, not every one. Found here are 35,000 or so clones, less than 85% of them singletons; the top ten hold 15% to 20%. The material sequenced was CD4+ or CD8+ T cells sorted from blood, taken in a trial of the OX40 agonist ivuxolimab. The receptors come from an adult with an advanced solid tumor such as melanoma, head and neck, liver or kidney cancer.

This clone was seen once. The gene calls are TRBV5-4 and TRBJ1-2; D gene unclear. Trimming took off 4 bases at V and 2 bases at J, with 15 bases between the two ends. Germline V gives CDR1 SGHNT, CDR2 YYREEE (reference sequence). The CDR3 has 15 amino acids. CDR3: CASSTTSAENYGYTF. CDR3 nucleotides: TGTGCCAGCAGCACAACATCAGCAGAGAACTATGGCTACACCTTC.

The chain uses TRBV7-9 and TRBJ2-1; D remains ambiguous. Germline V lookup: CDR1 SEHNR, CDR2 FQNEAQ (reference sequence). Deletions cut 0 bases from V and 3 bases from J, with 0 bases between. The CDR3 is 12 amino acids. The CDR3 coding sequence is TGTGCCAGCAGCTTAGCCTACAATGAGCAGTTCTTC. It translates to CASSLAYNEQFF.

This chain joins TRBV6-1 and TRBJ2-1; 9 bases map to TRBD2. The CDR3 has 15 amino acids. CDR1 is MNHNS and CDR2 is SASEGT in the germline V gene. With V trimmed by 1 base and J by 4 bases, 2 bases remained unmatched. The CDR3, as DNA: TGTGCCAGCAGTGAAGAGAGCGGGGGGTACAATGAGCAGTTCTTC. This gives the protein CASSEESGGYNEQFF.

The rearrangement uses TRBV19 and TRBJ2-1; perhaps TRBD2 as D (6 bases). Trimming shortened V by 5 bases and J by 2 bases, and 13 bases separated the two germline ends. The CDR3 spans 15 residues. Per germline, CDR1 LNHDA and CDR2 SQIVND (reference sequence). The CDR3 spells CASSSLGGAYNEQFF. The CDR3 region has the DNA TGTGCCAGTAGTTCTCTTGGCGGGGCCTACAATGAGCAGTTCTTC.

This clone has a handful of counts. CDR3 amino acids: CASSQDRGSGYTF. The CDR3 DNA sequence: TGTGCCAGCAGTCAGGACAGGGGATCTGGCTACACCTTC. The chain couples TRBV6-5 to TRBJ1-2, with 9 bases fitting TRBD1. CDR1 is MNHEY and CDR2 is SVGAGI in the germline V gene. The CDR3 consists of 13 residues. With 5 bases clipped from V and 7 bases from J, the junction kept 5 bases outside the gene matches.

The rearrangement joins TRBV19 to TRBJ2-7; 9 nucleotides align to TRBD1. The J segment lost 3 bases and the V segment lost 10 bases, leaving 10 bases of the junction unmatched. The germline CDR1 and CDR2 sequences are LNHDA and SQIVND (reference sequence). The CDR3 is 14 amino acids. CDR3 coding DNA: TGTGCCACCTGCCCAGGACAGGGGTTCTACGAGCAGTACTTC. Translation gives CATCPGQGFYEQYF.

The CDR3 bases are TGCGCCAGCAGCCAAGATCTGGGGACCGGGGAGCTGTTTTTT. Translating it yields CASSQDLGTGELFF. This chain connects TRBV4-1 to TRBJ2-2; D unresolved. The CDR3 is made up of 14 amino acids. V shed 0 bases and J shed 5 bases, with 7 bases lying between them. Germline-derived CDR1 and CDR2 are MGHRA and YSYEKL.

The CDR3 DNA is TGTGCCAGCAGTTACTCTGGGGGCTCTGGCAAAAACATTCAGTACTTC. Protein product: CASSYSGGSGKNIQYF. The chain recombines TRBV6-6 with TRBJ2-4, with D tentatively TRBD1 (6 bases). CDR1 and CDR2 from the germline V gene are MNHNY and SVGAGI (reference sequence). V lost 0 bases and J lost 3, with 12 bases in between. This CDR3 spans 16 amino acids.

This clone came up a few times. J is TRBJ1-1 and V is TRBV28, with TRBD1 identical over 8 bases. The V and J ends lost 6 bases and 7 bases, in that order; junction bases with no gene match: 10. The germline CDR1 and CDR2 sequences are MDHEN and SYDVKM. The CDR3 runs to 14 residues. In DNA, the CDR3 is TGTGCCAGCAGACCCCCAGGGGGCGGTAATGAAGCTTTCTTT. It codes for CASRPPGGGNEAFF.

The chain combines TRBV6-5 with TRBJ1-3; 7 bases are shared with TRBD1. Germline CDR1 and CDR2: MNHEY and SVGAGI. The CDR3 spans 15 residues. V lost 6 bases to trimming and J lost 4 bases; unmatched junction nucleotides: 9. The CDR3 coding sequence is TGTGCCAGCAGCTCAGCAACAGGGGTGGGAAACACCATATATTTT. This codes for CASSSATGVGNTIYF.

This chain uses TRBV11-1 with TRBJ2-3; the D gene is possibly TRBD1 (5 bases). Germline assignment: CDR1 SGHAT and CDR2 FQDESV (reference sequence). Trimming stripped 2 bases from V and 4 bases from J, with 10 bases between. This CDR3 comprises 14 residues. The CDR3 loop reads CASSLWQGSDTQYF. The CDR3 DNA reads TGTGCCAGCAGCTTATGGCAGGGATCAGATACGCAGTATTTT.

The chain recombines TRBV27 with TRBJ2-3; D is uncertain. The germline V and J ends were trimmed by 6 bases and 1 base, with 8 bases remaining between them. Germline CDR1 MNHEY, CDR2 SMNVEV (reference sequence). This CDR3 region has 13 residues. CDR3 sequence: CASRTWGTDTQYF. The CDR3 nucleotides are TGTGCCAGCAGGACCTGGGGCACAGATACGCAGTATTTT.

This clone was observed a handful of times. The chain uses TRBV4-1 and TRBJ1-1, with D unresolved. With 2 bases removed from V and 6 bases from J, the gap between germline ends came to 7 bases. The CDR3 has 12 amino acids. The V gene's germline CDR1 is MGHRA and CDR2 YSYEKL. In DNA, the CDR3 is TGCGCCAGCAGCCAAACTGGGGCTGAAGCTTTCTTT. This sequence encodes CASSQTGAEAFF.

In DNA, the CDR3 is TGTGCCAGCAGGGCAGGGGGATTATACGAGCAGTACTTC. It codes for CASRAGGLYEQYF. The rearrangement links TRBV6-5 to TRBJ2-7; 7 bases agree with TRBD1. CDR1 MNHEY and CDR2 SVGAGI come from the germline V gene. J gave up 4 bases and V 6 bases, and 6 bases lay outside the gene matches. CDR3 length equals 13 residues.

This rearrangement joins TRBV28 to TRBJ2-7; 7 bases fit TRBD2. V shed 6 bases, J shed 3 bases, and the junction held 8 bases outside the gene matches. Germline V lookup: CDR1 MDHEN, CDR2 SYDVKM. CDR3 length equals 14 residues. As DNA, the CDR3 is TGTGCCAGCAGCCCAGGGACTATCCTCTACGAGCAGTACTTC. Its protein product is CASSPGTILYEQYF.

The V and J genes are TRBV19 and TRBJ2-7; TRBD1 is a possible D gene (5 bases). The CDR3 runs 13 residues. Trimming shortened V by 11 bases and J by 3 bases, and 17 bases separated the two germline ends. Germline loops: CDR1 LNHDA, CDR2 SQIVND (reference sequence). The CDR3 DNA reads TGTGCCGTAGGGGATCTGTACCTCTACGAGCAGTACTTC. Amino acids: CAVGDLYLYEQYF. Drawing the rest from reference TRBV19 and TRBJ2-7, the complete variable domain is DGGITQSPKYLFRKEGQNVTLSCEQNLNHDAMYWYRQDPGQGLRLIYYSQIVNDFQKGDIAEGYSVSREKKESFPLTVTSAQKNPTAFYLCAVGDLYLYEQYFGPGTRLTVT.

In its sample, this clone was seen once. The rearrangement links TRBV28 to TRBJ2-1; 8 nucleotides agree with TRBD2. The CDR3 covers 19 residues. CDR1 is MDHEN and CDR2 is SYDVKM in the germline V gene. V shed 2 bases and J 5 bases; nucleotides not matched to a gene: 17. CDR3 loop: CASSLGLEKRERGDNEQFF. DNA for the CDR3: TGTGCCAGCAGTTTAGGGCTAGAAAAGCGGGAGCGAGGGGACAATGAGCAGTTCTTC.

This clone turned up a few times. The CDR3 DNA reads TGTGCCAGTAGCCTCTCGACGGTGAACACTGAAGCTTTCTTT. Its translation: CASSLSTVNTEAFF. V usage is TRBV19 and J usage is TRBJ1-1; D not certain. The CDR3 is made up of 14 amino acids. The germline V gene encodes CDR1 LNHDA and CDR2 SQIVND (reference sequence). Trimming shortened V by 6 bases and J by 0 bases, and 11 bases separated the two germline ends.

J is TRBJ1-1 and V is TRBV11-2; D is possibly TRBD1 (5 bases). This CDR3 is 16 amino acids long. Germline V gene sequence: CDR1 SGHAT, CDR2 FQNNGV. Trimming took 1 base from V and 3 from J, leaving 15 bases between them. CDR3 bases: TGTGCCAGCAGCTTAGCCGCGAGGGGCGTGGACACTGAAGCTTTCTTT. Translation: CASSLAARGVDTEAFF.

The rearrangement uses TRBV6-6 and TRBJ1-5; D gene ambiguous. This CDR3 spans 15 amino acids. V lost 2 bases and J lost 5, with 13 bases in between. Germline CDR1 reads MNHNY; CDR2 reads SVGAGI (reference sequence). The CDR3 loop reads CASSYTLDGYQPQHF. CDR3 DNA: TGTGCCAGCAGTTACACCCTGGACGGTTATCAGCCCCAGCATTTT.

The rearrangement joins TRBV28 to TRBJ2-5; 9 positions match TRBD2. The V gene's germline CDR1 is MDHEN and CDR2 SYDVKM. V was clipped by 2 bases and J by 3 bases; unmatched bases: 7. The CDR3 contains 16 residues. The CDR3 DNA sequence: TGTGCCAGCAGTTTACCGCCCGCGGGGGGGGAAGAGACCCAGTACTTC. Translation: CASSLPPAGGEETQYF.

The chain uses TRBV7-9 and TRBJ2-5, with a possible D match to TRBD2 (6 bases). V lost 4 bases, J lost 4 bases, and 13 bases lay in between. Germline V gene data show CDR1 as SEHNR and CDR2 as FQNEAQ (reference sequence). This CDR3 has 14 residues. The CDR3 nucleotides are TGTGCCAGCAGCTCTGTGGCGGGGATAGAGACCCAGTACTTC. This encodes CASSSVAGIETQYF.

This chain links TRBV15 with TRBJ2-1; D remains unclear. V shed 6 bases and J shed 0 bases, with 6 bases lying between them. The CDR3 is 13 residues long. The germline V gene encodes CDR1 LNHNV and CDR2 YYDKDF (reference sequence). CDR3 region: CATRPSSYNEQFF. CDR3 bases: TGTGCCACCAGGCCCTCCTCCTACAATGAGCAGTTCTTC.

This rearrangement joins TRBV28 to TRBJ1-4; no clear D. Germline CDR1 is MDHEN and CDR2 is SYDVKM. This CDR3 is built from 15 residues. With 5 bases removed from V and 4 bases from J, the gap between germline ends came to 14 bases. Written as DNA, the CDR3 is TGTGCCAGCAGTCACCCTCAGGAACTTAATGAAAAACTGTTTTTT. Protein product: CASSHPQELNEKLFF.

The chain is built from TRBV4-1 and TRBJ2-3; no reliable D call. Germline CDR1 reads MGHRA; CDR2 reads YSYEKL. The CDR3 consists of 15 residues. Trimming stripped 1 base from V and 1 base from J, with 9 bases between. CDR3 sequence reads: CASSQAPTRTDTQYF. The CDR3 region has the DNA TGCGCCAGCAGCCAAGCCCCGACCCGCACAGATACGCAGTATTTT.